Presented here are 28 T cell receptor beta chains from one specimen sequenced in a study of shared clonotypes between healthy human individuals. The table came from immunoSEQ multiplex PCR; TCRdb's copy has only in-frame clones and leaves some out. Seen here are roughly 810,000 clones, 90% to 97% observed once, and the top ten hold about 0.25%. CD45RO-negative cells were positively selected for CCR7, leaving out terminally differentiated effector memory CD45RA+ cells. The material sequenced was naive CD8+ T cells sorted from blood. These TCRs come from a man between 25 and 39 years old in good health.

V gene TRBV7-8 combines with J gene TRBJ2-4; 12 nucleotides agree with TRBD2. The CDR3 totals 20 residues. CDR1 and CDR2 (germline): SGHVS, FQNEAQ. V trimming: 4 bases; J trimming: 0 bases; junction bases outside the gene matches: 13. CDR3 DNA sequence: TGTGCCAGCAGCTCGGAGACTAGCGGGAGCGTCTTACTAGCCAAAAACATTCAGTACTTC. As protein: CASSSETSGSVLLAKNIQYF.

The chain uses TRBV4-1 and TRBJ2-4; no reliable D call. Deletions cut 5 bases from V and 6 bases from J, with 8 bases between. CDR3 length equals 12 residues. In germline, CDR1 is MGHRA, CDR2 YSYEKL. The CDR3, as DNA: TGCGCCAGCAGCTTGGACGGAAACATTCAGTACTTC. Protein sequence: CASSLDGNIQYF.

CDR3 loop: CASSDPGLAGGREETQYF. DNA for the CDR3: TGTGCCAGCAGCGATCCGGGACTAGCGGGAGGGAGGGAAGAGACCCAGTACTTC. The chain joins TRBV2 to TRBJ2-5, with 16 bases matching TRBD2. This CDR3 comprises 18 residues. After removal of 6 bases from V and 3 bases from J, the junction contained 10 bases not matched to a gene. From germline, CDR1 is SNHLY and CDR2 FYNNEI.

CDR3 in DNA: TGTGCCAGCAGCAGCACCGGGACTCAAGATTATGGTTCGCAGTATTTT. This encodes CASSSTGTQDYGSQYF. The chain joins TRBV7-3 to TRBJ2-3; D may be TRBD2 (6 bases). The germline CDR1 and CDR2 sequences are SGHTA and FQGTGA. V lost 5 bases, J lost 10 bases, and 25 bases lay in between. The CDR3 spans 16 residues.

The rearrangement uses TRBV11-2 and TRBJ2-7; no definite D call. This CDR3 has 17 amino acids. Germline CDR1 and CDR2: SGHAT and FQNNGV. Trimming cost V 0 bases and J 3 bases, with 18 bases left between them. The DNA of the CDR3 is TGTGCCAGCAGCTTAGATCGGCAGGCCGTTGGTATCTACGAGCAGTACTTC. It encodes CASSLDRQAVGIYEQYF.

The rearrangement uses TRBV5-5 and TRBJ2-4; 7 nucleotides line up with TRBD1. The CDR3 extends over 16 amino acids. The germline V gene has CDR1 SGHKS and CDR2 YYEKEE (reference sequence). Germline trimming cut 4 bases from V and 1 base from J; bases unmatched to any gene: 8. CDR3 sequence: CASSPDRDPAKNIQYF. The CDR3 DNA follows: TGTGCCAGCAGCCCCGACAGGGATCCGGCCAAAAACATTCAGTACTTC. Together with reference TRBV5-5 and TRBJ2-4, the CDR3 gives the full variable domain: DAGVTQSPTHLIKTRGQQVTLRCSPISGHKSVSWYQQVLGQGPQFIFQYYEKEERGRGNFPDRFSARQFPNYSSELNVNALLLGDSALYLCASSPDRDPAKNIQYFGAGTRLSVL.

CDR3 protein: CASSSNLVGVDNEQFF. Here the CDR3 DNA reads TGTGCCAGCAGCTCCAATCTTGTGGGGGTCGACAATGAGCAGTTCTTC. The chain carries TRBV27 and TRBJ2-1; D assignment may be TRBD1 or TRBD2 (5 bases each). The CDR3 is made up of 16 amino acids. With 6 bases removed from V and 5 bases from J, the gap between germline ends came to 20 bases. The V gene's germline CDR1 is MNHEY and CDR2 SMNVEV (reference sequence).

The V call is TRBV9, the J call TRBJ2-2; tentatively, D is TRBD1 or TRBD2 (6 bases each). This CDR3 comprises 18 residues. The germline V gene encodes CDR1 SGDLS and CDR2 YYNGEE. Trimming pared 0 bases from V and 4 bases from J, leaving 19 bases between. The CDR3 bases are TGTGCCAGCAGCGTAGCCGGGGGCGATCCGCCGGGCACCGGGGAGCTGTTTTTT. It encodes CASSVAGGDPPGTGELFF.

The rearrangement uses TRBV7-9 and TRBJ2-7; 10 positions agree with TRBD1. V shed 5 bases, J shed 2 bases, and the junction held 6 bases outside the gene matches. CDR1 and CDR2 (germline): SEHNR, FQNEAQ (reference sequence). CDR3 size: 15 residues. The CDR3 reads CASSPSGTGAYEQYF. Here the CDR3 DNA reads TGTGCCAGCAGCCCCTCCGGGACAGGGGCCTACGAGCAGTACTTC. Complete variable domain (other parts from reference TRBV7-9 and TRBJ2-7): DTGVSQNPRHKITKRGQNVTFRCDPISEHNRLYWYRQTLGQGPEFLTYFQNEAQLEKSRLLSDRFSAERPKGSFSTLEIQRTEQGDSAMYLCASSPSGTGAYEQYFGPGTRLTVT.

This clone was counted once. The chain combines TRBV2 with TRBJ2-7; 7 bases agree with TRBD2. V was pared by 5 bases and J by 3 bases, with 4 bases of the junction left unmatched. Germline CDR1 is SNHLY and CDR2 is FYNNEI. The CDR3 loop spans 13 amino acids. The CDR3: CASSPASGYEQYF. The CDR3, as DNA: TGTGCCAGCAGTCCAGCTAGCGGCTACGAGCAGTACTTC.

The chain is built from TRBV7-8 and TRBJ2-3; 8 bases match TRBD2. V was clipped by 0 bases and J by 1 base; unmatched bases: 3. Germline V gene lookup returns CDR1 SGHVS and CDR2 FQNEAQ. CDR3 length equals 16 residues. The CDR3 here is CASSLAAGGRTDTQYF. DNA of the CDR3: TGTGCCAGCAGCTTAGCTGCGGGAGGCCGCACAGATACGCAGTATTTT.

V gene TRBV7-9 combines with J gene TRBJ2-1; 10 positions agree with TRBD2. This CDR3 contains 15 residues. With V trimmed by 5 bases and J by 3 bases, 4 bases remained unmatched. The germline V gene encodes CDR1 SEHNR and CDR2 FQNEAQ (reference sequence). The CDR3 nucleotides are TGTGCCAGCAGCGCCACTAGCGGGATCTACAATGAGCAGTTCTTC. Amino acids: CASSATSGIYNEQFF. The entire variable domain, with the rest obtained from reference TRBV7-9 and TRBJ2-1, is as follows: DTGVSQNPRHKITKRGQNVTFRCDPISEHNRLYWYRQTLGQGPEFLTYFQNEAQLEKSRLLSDRFSAERPKGSFSTLEIQRTEQGDSAMYLCASSATSGIYNEQFFGPGTRLTVL.

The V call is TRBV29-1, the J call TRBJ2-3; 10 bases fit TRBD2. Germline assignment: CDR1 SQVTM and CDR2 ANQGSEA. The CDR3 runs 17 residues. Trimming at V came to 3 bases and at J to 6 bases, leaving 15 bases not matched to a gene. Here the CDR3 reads CSVDPLLVAGGRDTQYF. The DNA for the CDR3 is TGCAGCGTTGATCCCCTCTTAGTAGCGGGAGGTCGGGATACGCAGTATTTT.

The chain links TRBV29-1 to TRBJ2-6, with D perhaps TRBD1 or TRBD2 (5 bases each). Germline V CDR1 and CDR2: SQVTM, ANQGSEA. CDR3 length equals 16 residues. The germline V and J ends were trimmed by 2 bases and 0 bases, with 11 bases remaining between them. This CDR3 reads CSVEFGAPSGANVLTF. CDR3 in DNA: TGCAGCGTTGAATTCGGGGCACCCTCTGGGGCCAACGTCCTGACTTTC.

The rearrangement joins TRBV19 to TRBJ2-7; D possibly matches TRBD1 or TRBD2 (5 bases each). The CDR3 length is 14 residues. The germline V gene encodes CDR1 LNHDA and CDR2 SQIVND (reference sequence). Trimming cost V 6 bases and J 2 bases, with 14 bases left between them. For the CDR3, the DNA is TGTGCCAGTAGGGGGGTAGACAGCGCCTACGAGCAGTACTTC. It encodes CASRGVDSAYEQYF.

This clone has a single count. Here the CDR3 reads CASSSFLGGASSYEQYF. In nucleotides, the CDR3 is TGTGCCAGCAGTTCTTTCCTCGGGGGGGCGAGCTCCTACGAGCAGTACTTC. The chain combines TRBV28 with TRBJ2-7; 8 bases map to TRBD2. After removal of 4 bases from V and 0 bases from J, the junction contained 11 bases not matched to a gene. CDR3 length: 17 amino acids. From germline, CDR1 is MDHEN and CDR2 SYDVKM.

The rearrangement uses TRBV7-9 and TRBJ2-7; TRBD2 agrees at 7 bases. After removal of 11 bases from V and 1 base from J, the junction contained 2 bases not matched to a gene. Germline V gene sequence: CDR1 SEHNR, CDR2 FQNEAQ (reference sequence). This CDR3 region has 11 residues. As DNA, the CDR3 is TGTGCCGCCGGGGGGTCCTACGAGCAGTACTTC. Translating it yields CAAGGSYEQYF.

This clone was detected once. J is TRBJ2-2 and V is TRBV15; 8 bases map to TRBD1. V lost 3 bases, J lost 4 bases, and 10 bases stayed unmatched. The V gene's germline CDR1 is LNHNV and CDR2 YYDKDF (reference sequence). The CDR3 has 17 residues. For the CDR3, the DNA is TGTGCCACCAGCAGTACAGGGGGAAGGGAACGCACCGGGGAGCTGTTTTTT. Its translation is CATSSTGGRERTGELFF.

The CDR3 DNA sequence: TGTGCCAGCAGCTTAGAACAGGGTTCCTCCAGTTCTGGTGGCTACACCTTC. This codes for CASSLEQGSSSSGGYTF. This sequence joins TRBV7-2 and TRBJ1-2; a weak D match, TRBD1 (6 bases). Trimming took 1 base from V and 7 from J, leaving 22 bases between them. This CDR3 comprises 17 residues. Germline assignment: CDR1 SGHTA and CDR2 FQGNSA. Supplemented by reference TRBV7-2 and TRBJ1-2, the full variable domain reads GAGVSQSPSNKVTEKGKDVELRCDPISGHTALYWYRQSLGQGLEFLIYFQGNSAPDKSGLPSDRFSAERTGGSVSTLTIQRTQQEDSAVYLCASSLEQGSSSSGGYTFGSGTRLTVV.

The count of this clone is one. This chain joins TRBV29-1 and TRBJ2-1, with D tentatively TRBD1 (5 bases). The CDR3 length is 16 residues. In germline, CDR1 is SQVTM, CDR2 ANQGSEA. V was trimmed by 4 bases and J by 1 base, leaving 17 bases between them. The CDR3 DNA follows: TGCAGCGTTGTTGAGAGCGAGCAGGGATCCTACAATGAGCAGTTCTTC. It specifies CSVVESEQGSYNEQFF.

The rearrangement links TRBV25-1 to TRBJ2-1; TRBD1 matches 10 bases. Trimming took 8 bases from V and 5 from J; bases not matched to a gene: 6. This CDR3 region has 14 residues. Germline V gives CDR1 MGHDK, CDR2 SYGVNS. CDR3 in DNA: TGTGCCAGCGGGGGACAGGGGAAGGACAATGAGCAGTTCTTC. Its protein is CASGGQGKDNEQFF. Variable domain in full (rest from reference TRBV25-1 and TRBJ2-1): EADIYQTPRYLVIGTGKKITLECSQTMGHDKMYWYQQDPGMELHLIHYSYGVNSTEKGDLSSESTVSRIRTEHFPLTLESARPSHTSQYLCASGGQGKDNEQFFGPGTRLTVL.

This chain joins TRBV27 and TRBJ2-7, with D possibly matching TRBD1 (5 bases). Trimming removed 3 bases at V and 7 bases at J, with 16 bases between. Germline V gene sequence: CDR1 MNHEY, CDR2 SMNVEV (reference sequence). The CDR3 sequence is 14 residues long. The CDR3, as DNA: TGTGCCAGCAGTTTCTACGCAGGGCTTCGGGAGCAGTACTTC. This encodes CASSFYAGLREQYF.

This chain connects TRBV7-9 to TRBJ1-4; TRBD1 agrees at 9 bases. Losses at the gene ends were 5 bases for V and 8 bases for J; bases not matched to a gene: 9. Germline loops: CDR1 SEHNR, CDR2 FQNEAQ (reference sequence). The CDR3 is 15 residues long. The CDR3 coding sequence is TGTGCCAGCAGCCTCTGGTGGGACAGGGACGAAAAACTGTTTTTT. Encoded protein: CASSLWWDRDEKLFF. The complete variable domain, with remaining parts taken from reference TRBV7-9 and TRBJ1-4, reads DTGVSQNPRHKITKRGQNVTFRCDPISEHNRLYWYRQTLGQGPEFLTYFQNEAQLEKSRLLSDRFSAERPKGSFSTLEIQRTEQGDSAMYLCASSLWWDRDEKLFFGSGTQLSVL.

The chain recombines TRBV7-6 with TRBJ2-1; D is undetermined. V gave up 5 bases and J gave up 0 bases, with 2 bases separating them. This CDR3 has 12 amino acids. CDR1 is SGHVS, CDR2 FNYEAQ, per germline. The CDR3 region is CASSPSYNEQFF. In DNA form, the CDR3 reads TGTGCCAGCAGCCCCTCCTACAATGAGCAGTTCTTC.

The CDR3 loop is CASSPGTSGTYEQYF. As DNA, the CDR3 is TGTGCCAGCAGTCCCGGGACTAGCGGAACCTACGAGCAGTACTTC. The chain carries TRBV6-5 and TRBJ2-7; 11 bases line up with TRBD2. The J segment lost 2 bases and the V segment lost 5 bases, leaving 5 bases of the junction unmatched. The CDR3 extends over 15 amino acids. CDR1 and CDR2 (germline): MNHEY, SVGAGI.

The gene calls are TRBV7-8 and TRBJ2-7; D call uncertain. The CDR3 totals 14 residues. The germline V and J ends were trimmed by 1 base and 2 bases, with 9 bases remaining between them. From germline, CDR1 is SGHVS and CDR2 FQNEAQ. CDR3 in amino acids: CASSLGAETYEQYF. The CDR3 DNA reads TGTGCCAGCAGCTTAGGAGCAGAAACCTACGAGCAGTACTTC.

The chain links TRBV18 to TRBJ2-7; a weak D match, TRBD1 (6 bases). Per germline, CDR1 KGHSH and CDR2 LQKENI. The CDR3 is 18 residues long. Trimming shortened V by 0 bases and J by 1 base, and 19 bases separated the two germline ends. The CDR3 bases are TGTGCCAGCTCACCACCCTTGAGGACAGAAACAAAGTCCTACGAGCAGTACTTC. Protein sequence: CASSPPLRTETKSYEQYF.

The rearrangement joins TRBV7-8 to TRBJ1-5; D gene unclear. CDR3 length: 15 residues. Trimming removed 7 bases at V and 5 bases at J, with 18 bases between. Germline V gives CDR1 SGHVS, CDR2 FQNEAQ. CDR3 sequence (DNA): TGTGCCAGCACTCCGCACCCTAAAGAGTATCAGCCCCAGCATTTT. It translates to CASTPHPKEYQPQHF.